This T cell receptor beta chain was identified in a study of blood T cells in healthy people across ages. The second PCR ran about 6 to 12 cycles with a sample-barcoded 5' primer and J-beta primers. TCRdb passed the 5' RACE reads through MiXCR, listing each CDR3 protein once. The sample gives about 1.8 million distinct CDR3 sequences, 49% of which show up once; over 2% is in the top ten. The sample consisted of blood. This TCR came from a woman aged 40 to 50 in good health.

The chain's CDR3 is CASSEETSGGLYEQFF. The CDR3 DNA sequence: TGTGCCAGCAGTGAGGAGACTAGCGGGGGCTTATATGAGCAGTTCTTC. The genes are TRBV6-1 and TRBJ2-1; TRBD2 aligns across 12 bases. Unmatched junction bases numbered 8, after V lost 3 bases and J lost 8 bases. Germline lookup yields CDR1 MNHNS and CDR2 SASEGT. The CDR3 sequence is 16 residues long.